A single sample gave rise to the 29 T cell receptor beta chains below, sequenced in a study of blood T cells in healthy people across ages. Combining a sample-barcoded 5' primer with a J-beta primer mix, a second PCR ran for roughly 7 to 12 cycles. One entry per CDR3 protein results from TCRdb running MiXCR on the 5' RACE reads. The profile shows hundreds of thousands of distinct CDR3 sequences, more than 50% of them singletons. The sample was blood. The receptors derive from a man aged 35-49 years in good health.

This clonotype has more than one count but fewer than ten. J is TRBJ1-2 and V is TRBV27, with a weak D call TRBD1 (5 bases). Germline V gene data show CDR1 as MNHEY and CDR2 as SMNVEV (reference sequence). The CDR3 has 14 amino acids. The V end lost 5 bases, the J end lost 0 bases, and 10 bases lay between the germline ends. CDR3: CASSIGEANYGYTF. The CDR3 DNA reads as TGTGCCAGCAGTATAGGGGAAGCTAACTATGGCTACACCTTC.

This chain uses TRBV24-1 with TRBJ1-2; possible D gene TRBD1, 6 bases. CDR1 is KGHDR and CDR2 is SFDVKD in the germline V gene. This CDR3 contains 16 residues. The V gene lost 5 bases and the J gene lost 5 bases, with 20 bases spanning the gap. In DNA form, the CDR3 reads TGTGCCACCAGTGGCCCCGGACAGCCAAGCGCTTATGGCTACACCTTC. Translating it yields CATSGPGQPSAYGYTF.

V gene TRBV20-1 combines with J gene TRBJ2-1; D remains unclear. The CDR3 is made up of 11 amino acids. CDR1 DFQATT and CDR2 SNEGSKA come from the germline V gene (reference sequence). V lost 5 bases, J lost 4 bases, and 6 bases lay in between. The CDR3, as DNA: TGCAGTGCTCCGCTTTACAATGAGCAGTTCTTC. This encodes CSAPLYNEQFF.

The CDR3 DNA reads TGTGCCAGCAGTCAGGGGGCAGGTTGGGTTGAGCAGTTCTTC. It specifies CASSQGAGWVEQFF. The chain couples TRBV7-2 to TRBJ2-1; 8 positions match TRBD1. V dropped 6 bases and J dropped 9; count of bases not matched to a gene: 10. The CDR3 is 14 amino acids. Looked up from germline, CDR1 is SGHTA and CDR2 is FQGNSA.

This clonotype was seen a few times. Written as DNA, the CDR3 is TGCGCCAGCAGCCAAGGAGACGGACAGGGAGTTAGCACAGATACGCAGTATTTT. This codes for CASSQGDGQGVSTDTQYF. V usage is TRBV4-3 and J usage is TRBJ2-3, with TRBD1 identical over 8 bases. Losses at the gene ends were 1 base for V and 0 bases for J; bases not matched to a gene: 9. The CDR3 contains 18 residues. Germline values: CDR1 LGHNA, CDR2 YSLEER.

This clonotype was seen a handful of times. The V gene is TRBV25-1, the J gene TRBJ2-1; TRBD2 is a possible D gene (5 bases). This CDR3 region has 14 residues. The V gene lost 1 base and the J gene lost 8 bases, with 12 bases spanning the gap. Looked up from germline, CDR1 is MGHDK and CDR2 is SYGVNS. CDR3 sequence: CASSESDPRDEQFF. In DNA, the CDR3 is TGTGCCAGCAGTGAATCCGACCCGAGGGATGAGCAGTTCTTC. Combining the CDR3 with reference TRBV25-1 and TRBJ2-1 gives the whole variable domain EADIYQTPRYLVIGTGKKITLECSQTMGHDKMYWYQQDPGMELHLIHYSYGVNSTEKGDLSSESTVSRIRTEHFPLTLESARPSHTSQYLCASSESDPRDEQFFGPGTRLTVL.

This clonotype was observed a few times. DNA of the CDR3: TGTGCCAGCAGTACGTACCCTGGCGAGCAGTACTTC. Encoded protein: CASSTYPGEQYF. V usage is TRBV27 and J usage is TRBJ2-4; unclear D gene. The better agreement between TRBJ2-7 and the DNA end casts doubt on the J call. The CDR3 loop spans 12 amino acids. The V gene's germline CDR1 is MNHEY and CDR2 SMNVEV (reference sequence).

The rearrangement joins TRBV12-3 or TRBV12-4 to TRBJ1-1; no definite D call. Trimming pared 3 bases from V and 10 bases from J, leaving 12 bases between. This CDR3 is built from 12 residues. CDR3 sequence reads: CASSFSGARAFF. The CDR3 DNA reads TGTGCCAGCAGTTTCTCAGGAGCACGAGCTTTCTTT.

This chain links TRBV29-1 with TRBJ2-3; the match to TRBD2 covers 12 bases. V was pared by 5 bases and J by 7 bases, with 13 bases of the junction left unmatched. The CDR3 consists of 16 residues. Germline V gene sequence: CDR1 SQVTM, CDR2 ANQGSEA. The CDR3: CSVKQPGLAGDHTQYF. The CDR3, as DNA: TGCAGCGTTAAGCAGCCGGGACTAGCGGGTGATCATACGCAGTATTTT.

The chain employs TRBV15 and TRBJ2-5; 7 bases match TRBD2. Germline CDR1 reads LNHNV; CDR2 reads YYDKDF (reference sequence). With V trimmed by 3 bases and J by 5 bases, 9 bases remained unmatched. The CDR3 extends over 15 amino acids. The CDR3: CATSRRAGVEETQYF. CDR3 nucleotides: TGTGCCACCAGCAGGAGGGCGGGGGTAGAGGAGACCCAGTACTTC.

This clonotype was detected ten times or more. The chain employs TRBV29-1 and TRBJ1-1; D perhaps matches TRBD1 (5 bases). CDR1 is SQVTM and CDR2 is ANQGSEA in the germline V gene. V was clipped by 4 bases and J by 0 bases, with 9 bases between them. The CDR3 covers 13 residues. For the CDR3, the DNA is TGCAGCGTTGGCCGGGGGATGAACACTGAAGCTTTCTTT. Protein sequence: CSVGRGMNTEAFF.

This clonotype was counted a few times. The gene calls are TRBV6-2 or TRBV6-3 and TRBJ2-7, with D unresolved. Germline V gene sequence: CDR1 MNHEY, CDR2 SVGEGT. V lost 1 base and J 3 bases, leaving 7 bases between the germline ends. The CDR3 length is 13 residues. The CDR3 nucleotides read TGTGCCAGCAGTTACTTACAGTACTACGAGCAGTACTTC. Translated: CASSYLQYYEQYF.

The V and J genes are TRBV9 and TRBJ2-3; D is possibly TRBD2 (6 bases). V dropped 4 bases and J dropped 6 bases, with 15 bases sitting between them. From germline, CDR1 is SGDLS and CDR2 YYNGEE. The CDR3 runs to 14 residues. CDR3 loop: CASSLRGSPDTQYF. CDR3 nucleotides: TGTGCCAGCAGCCTCCGGGGGAGTCCGGATACGCAGTATTTT. The full variable domain, with the rest looked up from reference TRBV9 and TRBJ2-3, is DSGVTQTPKHLITATGQRVTLRCSPRSGDLSVYWYQQSLDQGLQFLIQYYNGEERAKGNILERFSAQQFPDLHSELNLSSLELGDSALYFCASSLRGSPDTQYFGPGTRLTVL.

This clonotype was seen many times. The J gene is TRBJ1-4, the V gene TRBV18, with a possible D match to TRBD1 (5 bases). Germline-derived CDR1 and CDR2 are KGHSH and LQKENI. CDR3 length equals 13 residues. Trimming removed 11 bases at V and 3 bases at J, with 13 bases between. This CDR3 is CAGAQLPNEKLFF. The DNA for the CDR3 is TGTGCCGGGGCACAGCTTCCTAATGAAAAACTGTTTTTT.

The chain is built from TRBV9 and TRBJ2-5; no definite D call. V lost 0 bases and J lost 11, with 14 bases in between. In germline, CDR1 is SGDLS, CDR2 YYNGEE. This CDR3 region has 13 residues. The CDR3, as DNA: TGTGCCAGCAGCGTAGTTCACAGCAATGAGCAGTACTTC. It is translated as CASSVVHSNEQYF.

The rearrangement joins TRBV30 to TRBJ2-1; TRBD2 aligns across 8 bases. This CDR3 is built from 14 residues. Germline CDR1 GTSNPN, CDR2 SVGIG (reference sequence). Trimming at V came to 0 bases and at J to 6 bases, leaving 4 bases not matched to a gene. In DNA form, the CDR3 reads TGTGCCTGGAGTGTGATAGCGGGGATCAATGAGCAGTTCTTC. Protein product: CAWSVIAGINEQFF.

The chain is built from TRBV7-2 and TRBJ2-4; possibly TRBD1 for D (7 bases). V gave up 8 bases and J gave up 0 bases, with 23 bases separating them. Looked up from germline, CDR1 is SGHTA and CDR2 is FQGNSA. The CDR3 totals 18 residues. The CDR3 DNA reads TGTGCCAGCTCCTCGACAGGGAGGCCGACAAGAGCCAAAAACATTCAGTACTTC. It specifies CASSSTGRPTRAKNIQYF.

The rearrangement links TRBV3-1 to TRBJ2-4; TRBD1 or TRBD2 may be the D gene (6 bases each). The J call may be mistaken, given a closer DNA end match to TRBJ2-7. CDR1 is LGHDT and CDR2 is YNNKEL in the germline V gene (reference sequence). This CDR3 region has 15 residues. The CDR3 spells CASSQDLGGTYEQYF. The CDR3 DNA reads as TGTGCCAGCAGCCAAGATTTGGGGGGCACCTACGAGCAGTACTTC.

This clonotype was seen only a few times. J is TRBJ1-2 and V is TRBV6-6; D gene unclear. In germline, CDR1 is MNHNY, CDR2 SVGAGI (reference sequence). This CDR3 comprises 16 residues. V lost 0 bases, J lost 3 bases, and 14 bases lay in between. This CDR3 reads CASSYSPGLGDYGYTF. In DNA, the CDR3 is TGTGCCAGCAGTTACTCGCCGGGTCTCGGAGACTATGGCTACACCTTC.

This clonotype was recorded only once. The rearrangement links TRBV3-1 to TRBJ1-4; tentative D call: TRBD1 (6 bases). V was shortened by 0 bases and J by 13 bases, with 15 bases between the two germline ends. The CDR3 spans 14 residues. Germline V gene lookup returns CDR1 LGHDT and CDR2 YNNKEL (reference sequence). CDR3 DNA sequence: TGTGCCAGCAGCCAAGACCTTACGAACAGGGTACTGTTTTTT. The encoded protein is CASSQDLTNRVLFF.

Of note for this clonotype: A clone one base away is much larger, so this may be a read error. The chain links TRBV20-1 to TRBJ1-2; 9 bases agree with TRBD1. V trimming: 4 bases; J trimming: 8 bases; junction bases outside the gene matches: 8. The CDR3 consists of 13 residues. Germline V gives CDR1 DFQATT, CDR2 SNEGSKA (reference sequence). The CDR3 is CSANGQGNNGYTF. The CDR3 nucleotides read TGCAGTGCTAATGGACAGGGGAATAACGGCTACACCTTC.

This clonotype was seen only once. V is TRBV5-1 and J is TRBJ2-2, with D perhaps assigned TRBD1 or TRBD2 (5 bases each). CDR1 and CDR2 (germline): SGHRS, YFSETQ. The CDR3 spans 15 residues. The V end lost 2 bases, the J end lost 2 bases, and 10 bases lay between the germline ends. CDR3 sequence: CASSLLGDNTGELFF. CDR3 bases: TGCGCCAGCAGCTTATTGGGGGACAACACCGGGGAGCTGTTTTTT.

The chain is built from TRBV6-1 and TRBJ1-5; D is unresolved. Germline CDR1 and CDR2: MNHNS and SASEGT. This CDR3 comprises 12 residues. V lost 7 bases and J 10 bases, leaving 14 bases between the germline ends. CDR3 sequence reads: CASNVQSRPQHF. The CDR3 coding sequence is TGTGCCAGCAATGTACAGTCGCGACCCCAGCATTTT.

This sequence joins TRBV20-1 and TRBJ2-3; 11 bases agree with TRBD2. CDR1 and CDR2 (germline): DFQATT, SNEGSKA (reference sequence). The CDR3 sequence is 17 residues long. V dropped 6 bases and J dropped 2; count of bases not matched to a gene: 13. As DNA, the CDR3 is TGCAGTGCCACGTCATCCTGGACTAGCGGGTACACAGATACGCAGTATTTT. Residues: CSATSSWTSGYTDTQYF.

This chain links TRBV24-1 with TRBJ2-2, with D perhaps assigned TRBD1 or TRBD2 (5 bases each). Germline CDR1 and CDR2: KGHDR and SFDVKD. The length of the CDR3 is 15 residues. The ends were cut back, 2 bases at V and 8 bases at J, with 14 bases in the middle. CDR3 in amino acids: CATSDWAGRRGELFF. In DNA form, the CDR3 reads TGTGCCACCAGTGATTGGGCAGGGAGAAGGGGGGAGCTGTTTTTT.

V is TRBV28 and J is TRBJ1-2; no firm D call. The length of the CDR3 is 15 residues. V gave up 5 bases and J gave up 2 bases, with 15 bases separating them. The germline CDR1 and CDR2 sequences are MDHEN and SYDVKM. The CDR3 nucleotides are TGTGCCAGCAGTGCCGGACGGAACCTGAACTATGGCTACACCTTC. Residues: CASSAGRNLNYGYTF.

This chain connects TRBV29-1 to TRBJ1-4; 7 bases are shared with TRBD1. The ends lost 7 bases at V and 8 bases at J; junction bases unmatched: 10. The CDR3 totals 13 residues. Germline CDR1 is SQVTM and CDR2 is ANQGSEA. This chain's CDR3 is CSGVTGDWEKLFF. The DNA of the CDR3 is TGCAGCGGCGTTACAGGGGATTGGGAAAAACTGTTTTTT.

This clonotype was counted once. The CDR3 coding sequence is TGTGCCAGCAGCTTAGTAGCGGAGTGGTACGGCTCCTACAATGAGCAGTTCTTC. Encoded protein: CASSLVAEWYGSYNEQFF. This chain uses TRBV7-9 with TRBJ2-1; possible D gene TRBD2, 6 bases. This CDR3 has 18 residues. The germline V and J ends were trimmed by 1 base and 0 bases, with 16 bases remaining between them. Germline V CDR1 and CDR2: SEHNR, FQNEAQ (reference sequence).

This clonotype was seen once. This chain links TRBV7-7 with TRBJ2-5; 7 nucleotides match TRBD2. The CDR3 extends over 15 amino acids. Per the germline V gene, CDR1 is SSHAT and CDR2 is FNYEAQ (reference sequence). V was clipped by 5 bases and J by 4 bases; unmatched bases: 10. The chain's CDR3 is CASSRGVLRGETQYF. The CDR3 nucleotides are TGTGCCAGCAGCCGGGGGGTTCTTCGGGGAGAGACCCAGTACTTC.